This TCR beta chain was captured by sequencing in a study of glioma-infiltrating T cells after dendritic cell vaccination. Study-wide results and limits: Patients with more pretreatment TILs had longer time to progression and survival.

Trimming stripped 7 bases from V and 0 bases from J, with 13 bases between. The CDR3 runs 15 residues. The germline V gene encodes CDR1 SGHAT and CDR2 FQNNGV. Points on this clone: Its antigen is still unknown.

The table came from immunoSEQ multiplex PCR; TCRdb's copy has only in-frame clones and leaves some out. The data hold around 60,000 clones, with 86% observed a single time. Documented time point: after dendritic cell vaccination, including at tumor progression/relapse. The material was blood, obtained after dendritic cell vaccination. The genes are TRBV11-2 and TRBJ2-1, with D hard to call. The receptor was derived from a human donor with glioblastoma. The CDR3 loop is CASTPLTSSYNEQFF. The CDR3 region has the DNA TGTGCCAGCACCCCTTTGACAAGCTCCTACAATGAGCAGTTCTTC.